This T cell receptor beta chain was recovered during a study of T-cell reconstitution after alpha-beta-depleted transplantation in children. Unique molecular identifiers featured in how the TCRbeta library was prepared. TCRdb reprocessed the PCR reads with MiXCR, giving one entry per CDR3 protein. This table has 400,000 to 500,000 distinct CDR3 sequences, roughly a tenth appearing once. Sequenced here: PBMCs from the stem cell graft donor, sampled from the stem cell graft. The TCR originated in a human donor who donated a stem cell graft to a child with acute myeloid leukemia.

CDR3 bases: TGCGCCAGCAGCCAAGATTGGTCAGGAAACACCGGGGAGCTGTTTTTT. This encodes CASSQDWSGNTGELFF. This rearrangement joins TRBV4-1 to TRBJ2-2; D remains unclear. The CDR3 covers 16 residues. Deletions cut 0 bases from V and 2 bases from J, with 10 bases between. The germline V gene has CDR1 MGHRA and CDR2 YSYEKL.